Below, 29 T cell receptor beta chains from the same sample are listed, as sequenced in a study of neurological immune-mediated disorders. MiXCR, applied by TCRdb to the 5' RACE reads, yields one record per CDR3 protein. This table holds 55,000 to 75,000 distinct CDR3 sequences, roughly an eighth found once. Stated time point: longitudinal time-point 1 (baseline). Sequenced material: PBMCs. The receptor source for this set is a female donor with HTLV-1-associated myelopathy (HAM/TSP).

This clonotype has a count of ten or more. The chain employs TRBV4-2 and TRBJ2-4; 12 nucleotides match TRBD2. Germline V lookup: CDR1 LGHNA, CDR2 YNFKEQ. J lost 8 bases, V lost 0 bases, and 8 bases had no gene match. CDR3 length equals 17 residues. The CDR3 sequence: CASSQDLASGGADIQYF. The CDR3, as DNA: TGTGCCAGCAGCCAAGATCTTGCTAGCGGGGGGGCGGACATTCAGTACTTC.

The sample holds many counts of this clonotype. This chain's CDR3 is CASSLAGGEWDEQFF. CDR3 nucleotides: TGTGCCAGCAGCTTGGCTGGGGGGGAATGGGATGAGCAGTTCTTC. The chain couples TRBV5-5 to TRBJ2-1; 7 nucleotides align to TRBD2. The CDR3 length is 15 residues. Looked up from germline, CDR1 is SGHKS and CDR2 is YYEKEE (reference sequence). Losses at the gene ends were 0 bases for V and 8 bases for J; bases not matched to a gene: 8.

The count of this clonotype is one. The chain's CDR3 is CASSYSTLAKGYTDTQYF. The DNA for the CDR3 is TGTGCCAGCAGTTACTCGACGTTGGCCAAAGGGTACACAGATACGCAGTATTTT. V is TRBV6-5 and J is TRBJ2-3, with D uncertain. Germline V gene data show CDR1 as MNHEY and CDR2 as SVGAGI. Trimming took 0 bases from V and 2 from J, leaving 18 bases between them. This CDR3 region has 18 residues.

This clonotype was picked up many times. The gene calls are TRBV7-6 and TRBJ2-3; possibly TRBD1 for D (6 bases). The ends were cut back, 3 bases at V and 0 bases at J, with 10 bases in the middle. The germline CDR1 and CDR2 sequences are SGHVS and FNYEAQ. This CDR3 has 15 residues. The CDR3, as DNA: TGTGCCAGCAGCTTGGGGACACCTAGCACAGATACGCAGTATTTT. Residues: CASSLGTPSTDTQYF. Drawing the rest from reference TRBV7-6 and TRBJ2-3, the complete variable domain is GAGVSQSPRYKVTKRGQDVALRCDPISGHVSLYWYRQALGQGPEFLTYFNYEAQQDKSGLPNDRFSAERPEGSISTLTIQRTEQRDSAMYRCASSLGTPSTDTQYFGPGTRLTVL.

V is TRBV30 and J is TRBJ2-7; no firm D call. The CDR3 extends over 13 amino acids. Trimming left V 0 bases short and J 3 bases short, with 9 bases between. Germline V lookup: CDR1 GTSNPN, CDR2 SVGIG (reference sequence). CDR3 bases: TGTGCCTGGAGTGTACCACTGTTCTACGAGCAGTACTTC. Residues: CAWSVPLFYEQYF.

This clonotype occurred many times. The chain recombines TRBV28 with TRBJ2-7; the D gene is possibly TRBD2 (5 bases). Trimming removed 6 bases at V and 2 bases at J, with 14 bases between. CDR1 and CDR2 from the germline V gene are MDHEN and SYDVKM. CDR3 size: 14 residues. The CDR3 region is CASSYPGSTYEQYF. The DNA of the CDR3 is TGTGCCAGCAGCTACCCGGGATCAACCTACGAGCAGTACTTC.

Comments on this clonotype: This may come from a read error, since a much larger clone is one base off. The rearrangement joins TRBV5-1 to TRBJ2-3; perhaps D is TRBD1 or TRBD2 (5 bases each). Germline CDR1 is SGHRS and CDR2 is YFSETQ. This CDR3 contains 15 residues. The CDR3 is CASRGDPSVADMQYF. CDR3 nucleotides: TGCGCCAGCAGGGGGGACCCCTCCGTGGCGGATATGCAGTATTTT.

This clonotype was seen many times. This sequence joins TRBV5-1 and TRBJ2-5, with no clear D. The CDR3 totals 13 residues. V gave up 0 bases and J gave up 3 bases, with 6 bases separating them. Germline CDR1 and CDR2: SGHRS and YFSETQ. CDR3 bases: TGCGCCAGCAGCTTGGTGGGGAAAGAGACCCAGTACTTC. Protein sequence: CASSLVGKETQYF.

This clonotype was recorded at least ten times. The genes are TRBV28 and TRBJ2-6; D not resolved. This CDR3 has 16 amino acids. V lost 5 bases to trimming and J lost 1 base, with 12 bases between them. The germline gives CDR1 MDHEN, CDR2 SYDVKM. The CDR3 loop reads CASSNIKVSGANVLTF. CDR3 sequence (DNA): TGTGCCAGCAGTAACATCAAGGTTTCTGGGGCCAACGTCCTGACTTTC.

This clonotype was counted many times. The chain recombines TRBV10-3 with TRBJ1-1; 11 bases fit TRBD1. With 11 bases clipped from V and 3 bases from J, the junction kept 8 bases outside the gene matches. The length of the CDR3 is 14 residues. Germline V gene sequence: CDR1 ENHRY, CDR2 SYGVKD. CDR3 bases: TGTGCCGTGGGCGGGACAGGGGGAGACACTGAAGCTTTCTTT. It codes for CAVGGTGGDTEAFF.

This clonotype has a count of ten or more. This chain uses TRBV5-6 with TRBJ2-7, with a possible D match to TRBD2 (5 bases). The CDR3 is made up of 13 amino acids. The V gene's germline CDR1 is SGHDT and CDR2 YYEEEE. V lost 0 bases and J lost 4, with 8 bases in between. The CDR3 nucleotides read TGTGCCAGCAGCTTGGCCGGGAATTACGAGCAGTACTTC. It encodes CASSLAGNYEQYF.

There are many counts of this clonotype. The gene calls are TRBV9 and TRBJ2-1; 11 nucleotides align to TRBD1. The CDR3 has 16 amino acids. The germline gives CDR1 SGDLS, CDR2 YYNGEE. Losses at the gene ends were 4 bases for V and 8 bases for J; bases not matched to a gene: 11. This CDR3 reads CASSPYLGQGVDEQFF. As DNA, the CDR3 is TGTGCCAGCAGCCCTTACCTGGGACAGGGGGTGGATGAGCAGTTCTTC.

This clonotype was counted ten times or more. The V gene is TRBV7-6, the J gene TRBJ2-7; no clear D. Germline lookup yields CDR1 SGHVS and CDR2 FNYEAQ. The CDR3 sequence is 15 residues long. Deletions cut 5 bases from V and 0 bases from J, with 14 bases between. CDR3 sequence (DNA): TGTGCCAGCAGCCCGTCCCAGGACGGCTCCTACGAGCAGTACTTC. Amino acid sequence: CASSPSQDGSYEQYF.

In its sample, this clonotype was seen many times. The chain has TRBV29-1 and TRBJ1-4; D gene unclear. V lost 7 bases and J 0 bases, leaving 9 bases between the germline ends. CDR3 size: 13 residues. The V gene's germline CDR1 is SQVTM and CDR2 ANQGSEA. The CDR3 loop is CSAKTTTNEKLFF. DNA for the CDR3: TGCAGCGCTAAGACTACAACTAATGAAAAACTGTTTTTT.

This clonotype showed up many times. The chain joins TRBV5-1 to TRBJ1-1; no definite D call. The CDR3 runs to 16 residues. Per the germline V gene, CDR1 is SGHRS and CDR2 is YFSETQ. Trimming took 1 base from V and 0 from J, leaving 13 bases between them. The CDR3 DNA reads TGCGCCAGCAGCTTGTGGTCCGGCGGGTTGAACACTGAAGCTTTCTTT. Translating gives CASSLWSGGLNTEAFF.

This sequence joins TRBV7-6 and TRBJ2-2; D uncertain. Between the trimmed V and J ends, which lost 3 bases and 3 bases, there was a span of 2 bases. In germline, CDR1 is SGHVS, CDR2 FNYEAQ. The CDR3 is made up of 12 amino acids. DNA for the CDR3: TGTGCCAGCAGCTTTGACACCGGGGAGCTGTTTTTT. Its protein product is CASSFDTGELFF.

This clonotype has ten or more counts. The J gene is TRBJ2-7, the V gene TRBV28, with D perhaps matching TRBD1 (6 bases). The V and J ends lost 1 base and 5 bases respectively, with 6 bases between them. This CDR3 is 12 amino acids long. Germline assignment: CDR1 MDHEN and CDR2 SYDVKM. CDR3: CASSLSGDEQYF. CDR3 DNA sequence: TGTGCCAGCAGTTTATCAGGGGACGAGCAGTACTTC.

Many counts were recorded for this clonotype. The CDR3 sequence is CASSLSGKGNTGELFF. CDR3 DNA: TGTGCCAGCAGTTTATCTGGGAAAGGAAACACCGGGGAGCTGTTTTTT. This chain links TRBV12-3 or TRBV12-4 with TRBJ2-2; no firm D call. The CDR3 is made up of 16 amino acids. With 2 bases removed from V and 2 bases from J, the gap between germline ends came to 12 bases.

The sample holds a few counts of this clonotype. CDR3 sequence (DNA): TGCGCCAGCAGCTTGGAATACAGACAAGAGACCCAGTACTTC. Protein product: CASSLEYRQETQYF. The rearrangement uses TRBV5-1 and TRBJ2-5; no clear D. Germline V gene lookup returns CDR1 SGHRS and CDR2 YFSETQ. Trimming removed 0 bases at V and 2 bases at J, with 8 bases between. This CDR3 is 14 amino acids long. Full variable domain (remainder filled in from reference TRBV5-1 and TRBJ2-5): KAGVTQTPRYLIKTRGQQVTLSCSPISGHRSVSWYQQTPGQGLQFLFEYFSETQRNKGNFPGRFSGRQFSNSRSEMNVSTLELGDSALYLCASSLEYRQETQYFGPGTRLLVL.

This chain links TRBV20-1 with TRBJ2-3; 7 bases align to TRBD2. Germline CDR1 is DFQATT and CDR2 is SNEGSKA (reference sequence). The CDR3 loop spans 16 amino acids. V gave up 1 base and J gave up 2 bases; unmatched junction bases: 9. CDR3 bases: TGCAGTGCTAGAGCCCCCTGGAGCGGGGACACAGATACGCAGTATTTT. It is translated as CSARAPWSGDTDTQYF.

The table lists this clonotype with many counts. This chain connects TRBV12-3 or TRBV12-4 to TRBJ2-7, with 9 bases identical to TRBD1. V shed 4 bases, J shed 3 bases, and the junction held 4 bases outside the gene matches. The CDR3 spans 14 residues. The CDR3 DNA reads TGTGCCAGCAGTTGGACAGGGGCCAACTACGAGCAGTACTTC. Encoded protein: CASSWTGANYEQYF.

This clonotype showed up many times. The chain is built from TRBV28 and TRBJ2-2, with 8 bases that match TRBD1. CDR3 size: 18 residues. The V gene end was trimmed by 1 base and the J gene end by 8 bases; junction bases not matched to a gene: 15. In germline, CDR1 is MDHEN, CDR2 SYDVKM. CDR3 loop: CASSLSLVTDRVQGELFF. As DNA, the CDR3 is TGTGCCAGCAGTTTATCCCTAGTTACGGACAGGGTACAGGGGGAGCTGTTTTTT.

Many counts were recorded for this clonotype. V gene TRBV4-1 combines with J gene TRBJ2-1; 15 bases are a match to TRBD2. V lost 1 base, J lost 8 bases, and 6 bases stayed unmatched. The CDR3 runs to 17 residues. Per the germline V gene, CDR1 is MGHRA and CDR2 is YSYEKL. Written as DNA, the CDR3 is TGCGCCAGCAGCCAAGGGGGACTAGCGGGGGGTAAGGATGAGCAGTTCTTC. Translation gives CASSQGGLAGGKDEQFF.

This clonotype was seen at least ten times. CDR3 residues: CSALAGELDNEQFF. CDR3 DNA sequence: TGCAGTGCCTTAGCAGGGGAGTTAGACAATGAGCAGTTCTTC. The V gene is TRBV20-1, the J gene TRBJ2-1, with D perhaps TRBD1 (6 bases). The V end was cut by 6 bases, the J end by 5 bases, with 17 bases between. The CDR3 sequence is 14 residues long. CDR1 and CDR2 from the germline V gene are DFQATT and SNEGSKA (reference sequence).

This clonotype was counted at least ten times. The V and J genes are TRBV3-1 and TRBJ2-2; 7 bases map to TRBD1. Germline V gene lookup returns CDR1 LGHDT and CDR2 YNNKEL (reference sequence). CDR3 length: 15 amino acids. J gave up 6 bases and V 4 bases, and 8 bases lay outside the gene matches. In DNA, the CDR3 is TGTGCCAGCAGCCCTACTACGGACAGGCCCGGGGAGCTGTTTTTT. Its protein product is CASSPTTDRPGELFF.

This clonotype was seen a few times. The CDR3 nucleotides are TGCAGTGCTAGAGTGACTAGCGGGGCCTACACAGATACGCAGTATTTT. It specifies CSARVTSGAYTDTQYF. V is TRBV20-1 and J is TRBJ2-3, with TRBD2 matching over 11 bases. Germline V CDR1 and CDR2: DFQATT, SNEGSKA (reference sequence). The CDR3 has 16 amino acids. Trimming removed 1 base from V and 2 bases from J; junction bases left unmatched: 5.

This clonotype was detected a few times. The chain combines TRBV5-1 with TRBJ2-1; 8 bases match TRBD1. From germline, CDR1 is SGHRS and CDR2 YFSETQ. This CDR3 spans 17 amino acids. V was pared by 4 bases and J by 3 bases, with 12 bases of the junction left unmatched. In DNA, the CDR3 is TGCGCCAGCAGCCCGGCTCTAAGACAGGGGTACTACAATGAGCAGTTCTTC. Its protein is CASSPALRQGYYNEQFF.

This clonotype has just a few counts. The gene calls are TRBV3-1 and TRBJ1-2, with D unresolved. Deletions cut 3 bases from V and 8 bases from J, with 10 bases between. Germline V CDR1 and CDR2: LGHDT, YNNKEL (reference sequence). The CDR3 has 12 amino acids. Written as DNA, the CDR3 is TGTGCCAGCAGCCACTCTCTCGTGGGCTACACCTTC. Translating gives CASSHSLVGYTF.

This clonotype was recorded many times. The V gene is TRBV10-2, the J gene TRBJ1-2; no definite D call. CDR1 and CDR2 (germline): WSHSY, SAAADI. Between the trimmed V and J ends, which lost 4 bases and 6 bases, there was a span of 6 bases. This CDR3 is built from 11 residues. The CDR3 region has the DNA TGCGCCAGCAGTGGTGGGAATGGCTACACCTTC. Translation gives CASSGGNGYTF.